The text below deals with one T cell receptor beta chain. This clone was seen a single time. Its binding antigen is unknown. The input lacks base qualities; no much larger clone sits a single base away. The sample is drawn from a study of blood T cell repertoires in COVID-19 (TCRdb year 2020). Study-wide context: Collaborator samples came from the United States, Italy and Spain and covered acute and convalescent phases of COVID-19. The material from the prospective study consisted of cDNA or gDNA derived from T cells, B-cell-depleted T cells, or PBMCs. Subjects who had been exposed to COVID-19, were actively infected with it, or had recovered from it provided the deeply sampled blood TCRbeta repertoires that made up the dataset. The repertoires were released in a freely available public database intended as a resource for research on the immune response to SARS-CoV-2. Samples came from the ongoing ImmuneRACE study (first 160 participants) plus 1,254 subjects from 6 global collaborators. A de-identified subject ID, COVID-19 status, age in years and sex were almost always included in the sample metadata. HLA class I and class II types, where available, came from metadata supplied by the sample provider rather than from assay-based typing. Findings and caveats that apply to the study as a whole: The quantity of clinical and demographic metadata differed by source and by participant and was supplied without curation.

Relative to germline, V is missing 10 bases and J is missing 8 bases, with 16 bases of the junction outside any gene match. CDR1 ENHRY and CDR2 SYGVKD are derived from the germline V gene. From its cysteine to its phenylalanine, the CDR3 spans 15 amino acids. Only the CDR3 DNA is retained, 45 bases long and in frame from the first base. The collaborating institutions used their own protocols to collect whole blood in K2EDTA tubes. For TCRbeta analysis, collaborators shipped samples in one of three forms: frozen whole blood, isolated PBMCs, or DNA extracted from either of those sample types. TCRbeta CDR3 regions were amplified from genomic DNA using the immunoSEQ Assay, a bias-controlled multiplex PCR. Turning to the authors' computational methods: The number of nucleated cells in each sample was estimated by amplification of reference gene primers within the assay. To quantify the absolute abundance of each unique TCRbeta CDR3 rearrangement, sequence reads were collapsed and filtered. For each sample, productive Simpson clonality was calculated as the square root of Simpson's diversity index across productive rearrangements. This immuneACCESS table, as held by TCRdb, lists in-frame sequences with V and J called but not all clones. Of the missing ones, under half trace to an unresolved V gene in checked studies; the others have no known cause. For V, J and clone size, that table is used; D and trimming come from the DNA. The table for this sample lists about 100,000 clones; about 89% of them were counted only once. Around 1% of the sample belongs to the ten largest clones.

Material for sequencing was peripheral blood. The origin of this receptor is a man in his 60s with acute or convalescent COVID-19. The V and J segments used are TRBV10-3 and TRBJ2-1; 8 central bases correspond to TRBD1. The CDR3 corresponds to CATNGQGRHRDEQFF. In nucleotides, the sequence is TGTGCCACCAACGGACAGGGAAGACATCGTGATGAGCAGTTCTTC.